The 23 T cell receptor beta chains in this list originate from one sample, sequenced in a study of CD8+CD57+ T cells in acquired aplastic anemia. Template material for TCR beta VDJ and CDR3 profiling consisted of genomic DNA. TCRdb redid the calling of the reads with MiXCR, one entry per CDR3 protein. The sample shows 180,000 or so distinct CDR3 sequences, around 45% of them seen only once. The sequencing sample was made of sorted CD4+, CD8+, or CD8+CD57+ T cells (not recorded which) from PBMCs. The receptors come from a human donor in good health.

This sequence joins TRBV10-3 and TRBJ1-1; maybe TRBD1 (5 bases). Trimming took off 0 bases at V and 0 bases at J, with 11 bases between the two ends. CDR1 is ENHRY and CDR2 is SYGVKD in the germline V gene. The CDR3 is 16 amino acids. The CDR3 DNA reads as TGTGCCATCAGTGAGTCGGGACCAGAGATGAACACTGAAGCTTTCTTT. The encoded protein is CAISESGPEMNTEAFF.

This clonotype appeared many times. The chain uses TRBV3-1 and TRBJ2-7; TRBD2 is a possible D gene (6 bases). The CDR3 totals 14 residues. V was trimmed by 5 bases and J by 6 bases, leaving 17 bases between them. Germline CDR1 is LGHDT and CDR2 is YNNKEL (reference sequence). The CDR3 protein is CASSEEPGTGEQYF. The CDR3 DNA reads TGTGCCAGCAGCGAGGAGCCAGGGACTGGCGAGCAGTACTTC.

The chain links TRBV29-1 to TRBJ1-2; D not certain. Between the trimmed V and J ends, which lost 7 bases and 8 bases, there was a span of 17 bases. The CDR3 totals 12 residues. Per germline, CDR1 SQVTM and CDR2 ANQGSEA. The CDR3 region is CSALGRAGGYTF. The CDR3 DNA sequence: TGCAGCGCGCTGGGCCGAGCGGGGGGCTACACCTTC.

This clonotype has more than one count but fewer than ten. The chain is built from TRBV10-3 and TRBJ1-3; D ambiguous. The CDR3 covers 14 residues. The germline gives CDR1 ENHRY, CDR2 SYGVKD. V was trimmed by 8 bases and J by 0 bases, leaving 11 bases between them. The CDR3 loop reads CAISSSSSGNTIYF. The CDR3 region has the DNA TGTGCCATCTCTAGTTCAAGCTCTGGAAACACCATATATTTT.

The chain joins TRBV11-1 to TRBJ2-3, with TRBD2 matching 7 bases. V was pared by 4 bases and J by 6 bases, with 10 bases of the junction left unmatched. The CDR3 sequence is 15 residues long. Germline V lookup: CDR1 SGHAT, CDR2 FQDESV (reference sequence). The CDR3 protein is CASSSWGGDADTQYF. The CDR3 DNA reads as TGTGCCAGCAGCTCCTGGGGAGGGGATGCGGATACGCAGTATTTT.

This clonotype came up a few times. The rearrangement links TRBV18 to TRBJ2-7; a weak D match, TRBD1 (5 bases). The germline V gene has CDR1 KGHSH and CDR2 LQKENI. The ends were cut back, 3 bases at V and 0 bases at J, with 18 bases in the middle. This CDR3 comprises 17 residues. The CDR3 protein is CASSPPRQSMGSYEQYF. The CDR3 DNA follows: TGTGCCAGCTCACCCCCCCGACAGAGTATGGGCTCCTACGAGCAGTACTTC.

The gene calls are TRBV7-2 and TRBJ1-2; perhaps TRBD1 as D (6 bases). Germline V CDR1 and CDR2: SGHTA, FQGNSA. CDR3 length: 15 amino acids. V dropped 2 bases and J dropped 2 bases, with 12 bases sitting between them. CDR3 region: CASSLTGTANYGYTF. CDR3 coding DNA: TGTGCCAGCAGCTTAACAGGGACCGCAAACTATGGCTACACCTTC.

This chain joins TRBV7-8 and TRBJ2-7; unclear D gene. Germline V gives CDR1 SGHVS, CDR2 FQNEAQ. The V end lost 5 bases, the J end lost 7 bases, and 9 bases lay between the germline ends. The CDR3 runs to 11 residues. CDR3 sequence: CASSPRVEQYF. The CDR3 DNA follows: TGTGCCAGCAGCCCCCGCGTGGAGCAGTACTTC.

In its sample, this clonotype was seen many times. The J gene is TRBJ2-3, the V gene TRBV24-1; 12 positions match TRBD2. This CDR3 is 16 amino acids long. The V and J ends lost 5 bases and 2 bases, in that order; junction bases with no gene match: 4. Germline values: CDR1 KGHDR, CDR2 SFDVKD. This CDR3 is CATSGASGRDTDTQYF. CDR3 nucleotides: TGTGCCACCAGTGGGGCTAGCGGGAGGGACACAGATACGCAGTATTTT.

V usage is TRBV24-1 and J usage is TRBJ1-1; maybe TRBD1 (6 bases). Looked up from germline, CDR1 is KGHDR and CDR2 is SFDVKD. The CDR3 runs 14 residues. Trimming shortened V by 5 bases and J by 6 bases, and 15 bases separated the two germline ends. The CDR3 loop is CATSAKVGGAEAFF. The CDR3 DNA reads TGTGCCACCAGTGCCAAGGTCGGGGGCGCTGAAGCTTTCTTT.

This clonotype has a handful of counts. Here the CDR3 reads CASSPPSYSGTEAFF. In DNA form, the CDR3 reads TGTGCCAGCAGCCCCCCCAGTTATAGTGGCACTGAAGCTTTCTTT. The gene calls are TRBV4-2 and TRBJ1-1; D gene uncertain. V lost 4 bases and J 4 bases, leaving 16 bases between the germline ends. Looked up from germline, CDR1 is LGHNA and CDR2 is YNFKEQ. The CDR3 is 15 residues long.

The CDR3 region is CASSSEPVNEQFF. CDR3 bases: TGCGCCAGCAGCTCCGAACCAGTCAATGAGCAGTTCTTC. The V gene is TRBV5-1, the J gene TRBJ2-1; D is undetermined. V lost 3 bases and J lost 6, with 10 bases in between. Germline CDR1 is SGHRS and CDR2 is YFSETQ. CDR3 length equals 13 residues.

V usage is TRBV7-2 and J usage is TRBJ2-7, with 8 positions matching TRBD1. The CDR3 sequence is 14 residues long. Germline CDR1 reads SGHTA; CDR2 reads FQGNSA. Unmatched junction bases numbered 1, after V lost 1 base and J lost 2 bases. The CDR3 DNA is TGTGCCAGCAGCTTAGGGGACAGGCCCTACGAGCAGTACTTC. Its translation: CASSLGDRPYEQYF.

On this clonotype: The junction does not match germline at one end; this may be a read error. This sequence joins TRBV7-7 and TRBJ2-5, with TRBD2 identical over 13 bases. This CDR3 spans 15 amino acids. The germline V gene has CDR1 SSHAT and CDR2 FNYEAQ (reference sequence). This CDR3 reads CASSPTSGGQETQYF. CDR3 in DNA: TGTGCTAGCAGCCCGACTAGCGGGGGGCAAGAGACCCAGTACTTC.

This chain connects TRBV25-1 to TRBJ1-1; D call uncertain. Germline V gene data show CDR1 as MGHDK and CDR2 as SYGVNS. V gave up 3 bases and J gave up 1 base, with 6 bases separating them. This CDR3 spans 13 amino acids. The DNA of the CDR3 is TGTGCCAGCAGTGATTCGTGGAACACTGAAGCTTTCTTT. It encodes CASSDSWNTEAFF.

As regards this clonotype: Germline is not matched at one junction end, which may reflect a read error. The chain couples TRBV20-1 to TRBJ2-7; D is uncertain. In germline, CDR1 is DFQATT, CDR2 SNEGSKA (reference sequence). This CDR3 comprises 13 residues. For the CDR3, the DNA is TGCAGTGCTAGAGGCGCTATGGCCTACGAGCAGTGCTTC. It yields the protein CSARGAMAYEQCF.

As for this clonotype: An end of the junction differs from the germline gene, which may be a read error. The chain links TRBV19 to TRBJ1-2; D gene ambiguous. This CDR3 spans 13 amino acids. The germline gives CDR1 LNHDA, CDR2 SQIVND (reference sequence). CDR3 protein: CASSIRANYSYAF. The CDR3 coding sequence is TGTGCCAGTAGTATTAGGGCCAACTATAGCTACGCCTTC.

CDR3 in DNA: TGTGCCGCATCGAGCGCAGATACGCAGTATTTT. Encoded protein: CAASSADTQYF. V gene TRBV24-1 combines with J gene TRBJ2-3; D remains ambiguous. This CDR3 is 11 amino acids long. Germline-derived CDR1 and CDR2 are KGHDR and SFDVKD. The V gene lost 12 bases and the J gene lost 4 bases, with 10 bases spanning the gap.

This clonotype was found many times. This chain joins TRBV19 and TRBJ1-1, with 10 bases that match TRBD1. Germline loops: CDR1 LNHDA, CDR2 SQIVND (reference sequence). V shed 6 bases and J 3 bases; nucleotides not matched to a gene: 7. The CDR3 has 15 amino acids. The CDR3 reads CASRERGQGYTEAFF. The CDR3 DNA is TGTGCCAGTAGGGAGAGGGGACAGGGGTACACTGAAGCTTTCTTT.

This clonotype is a singleton in its sample. The V gene is TRBV19, the J gene TRBJ2-5; weak D call: TRBD1 (5 bases). The CDR3 length is 15 residues. V gave up 3 bases and J gave up 4 bases, with 15 bases separating them. From germline, CDR1 is LNHDA and CDR2 SQIVND (reference sequence). The CDR3 region is CASSMRRQPGETQYF. In nucleotides, the CDR3 is TGTGCCAGTAGTATGAGGCGACAGCCAGGAGAGACCCAGTACTTC.

Remarks on this clonotype: A read error is possible here, since a much larger clone lies one base away. The V gene is TRBV12-3 or TRBV12-4, the J gene TRBJ1-1; tentatively, D is TRBD1 (6 bases). Deletions cut 0 bases from V and 4 bases from J, with 12 bases between. The CDR3 consists of 15 residues. This chain's CDR3 is CASSLAAGVSTEAFF. CDR3 sequence (DNA): TGTGCCAGCAGTTTAGCCGCAGGGGTGAGCACTGAAGCTTTCTTT.

This chain links TRBV20-1 with TRBJ2-7, with 9 bases lining up with TRBD2. Losses at the gene ends were 2 bases for V and 3 bases for J; bases not matched to a gene: 2. CDR1 is DFQATT, CDR2 SNEGSKA, per germline (reference sequence). The CDR3 totals 13 residues. This CDR3 reads CSARHSGGYEQYF. The DNA of the CDR3 is TGCAGTGCTAGACATAGCGGGGGCTACGAGCAGTACTTC.

Here the CDR3 reads CASSRPEGRFDEQFF. The CDR3, as DNA: TGTGCCAGCAGCCGCCCCGAGGGCCGGTTCGATGAGCAGTTCTTC. The chain combines TRBV6-1 with TRBJ2-1, with a tentative D call TRBD2 (5 bases). V dropped 6 bases and J dropped 8 bases, with 20 bases sitting between them. The germline CDR1 and CDR2 sequences are MNHNS and SASEGT. CDR3 length: 15 amino acids.